What follows are 3 T cell receptor beta chains derived from one specimen sequenced in a study of blood T cell repertoires in COVID-19. Profiled with immunoSEQ multiplex PCR; TCRdb holds only in-frame clones, not every one. Among 85,000 to 110,000 clones listed, 89% were seen once. Source material: peripheral blood. The receptor set was obtained from an elderly woman in a cohort sampled during active COVID-19.

The V and J genes are TRBV27 and TRBJ1-3; D might be TRBD1 (5 bases). Deletions cut 7 bases from V and 3 bases from J, with 7 bases between. This CDR3 is built from 12 residues. Germline V lookup: CDR1 MNHEY, CDR2 SMNVEV (reference sequence). CDR3 DNA sequence: TGTGCCAGCATGGGGGGTGGAAACACCATATATTTT. Its translation: CASMGGGNTIYF.

This clone was found once. The chain carries TRBV19 and TRBJ2-7; D is possibly TRBD1 (7 bases). The CDR3 has 15 amino acids. Germline values: CDR1 LNHDA, CDR2 SQIVND (reference sequence). Trimming removed 5 bases at V and 6 bases at J, with 20 bases between. The CDR3: CASSPAGTAPGEQYF. The DNA of the CDR3 is TGTGCCAGTAGTCCTGCGGGGACAGCTCCCGGCGAGCAGTACTTC.

This clone has a single count. This chain uses TRBV7-8 with TRBJ1-2; 10 bases agree with TRBD1. The CDR3 runs 14 residues. The germline V gene has CDR1 SGHVS and CDR2 FQNEAQ. V was pared by 4 bases and J by 7 bases, with 6 bases of the junction left unmatched. In nucleotides, the CDR3 is TGTGCCAGCAGCTCCCGACAGGGGGCGCGTGGCTACACCTTC. Residues: CASSSRQGARGYTF.